A selection of T cell receptor beta chains follows, all from one sample in a study of T cell repertoires in cytomegalovirus infection. No antigen is known for these receptors. From the reads, TCRdb called clonotypes with MiXCR, one entry per CDR3 protein. The data hold about 280,000 distinct CDR3 sequences, with less than 25% observed a single time. This sample comprised cultured PBMCs, obtained from culture after CMV antigen stimulation. The receptors derive from a human donor in good health (CMV status not recorded). Some clones in this sample may be carry-over from other donors' samples. The CDR3 runs from the conserved cysteine through the conserved F or W. A D gene is named only where the DNA matches it firmly. Size values are once, few and many counts, or a class for expanded clones, and some rows have none.

TRBJ1-6 . TRBV12-3/TRBV12-4 few CASSSGQKNSPLHF TGTGCCAGCAGTAGTGGGCAGAAAAATTCACCCCTCCACTTT
TRBJ2-1 TRBD2 TRBV7-8 many CASSLSRTSGSYNEQFF TGTGCCAGCAGCTTATCCCGGACTAGCGGCTCCTACAATGAGCAGTTCTTC
TRBJ2-7 . TRBV6-5 few CASSPQSRSYEQYF TGTGCCAGCAGCCCGCAAAGCCGATCCTACGAGCAGTACTTC
TRBJ1-1 . TRBV2 . CASSANLLATEAFF TGTGCCAGCAGCGCGAACCTCTTGGCCACTGAAGCTTTCTTT
TRBJ2-3 . TRBV6-1 few CATSFQVGTDTQYF TGTGCCACCTCCTTCCAGGTCGGCACAGATACGCAGTATTTT
TRBJ1-1 . TRBV10-3 . CAIGGTGRNEAFF TGTGCCATCGGTGGAACGGGACGCAATGAAGCTTTCTTT
TRBJ2-1 . TRBV24-1 . CATSDYGSSYNEQFF TGTGCCACCAGTGATTATGGAAGCTCCTACAATGAGCAGTTCTTC
TRBJ2-1 TRBD1 TRBV7-6 many CASSYRQGPKFF TGTGCCAGCAGCTATAGACAGGGGCCAAAGTTCTTC
TRBJ2-3 . TRBV7-2 few CASSLDTRFDTQYF TGTGCCAGCAGCTTAGATACCCGATTTGATACGCAGTATTTT
TRBJ1-1 . TRBV27 . CASRQEGRTEAFF TGTGCCAGCAGGCAGGAGGGAAGGACTGAAGCTTTCTTT
TRBJ2-7 TRBD1 TRBV10-3 . CAIRTGDTYEQYF TGTGCCATCAGGACAGGGGATACCTACGAGCAGTACTTC
TRBJ1-2 . TRBV7-9 . CASSLVDNGYTF TGTGCCAGCAGCTTAGTAGACAATGGCTACACCTTC
TRBJ1-5 . TRBV7-8 many CASSLGGGSNQPQHF TGTGCCAGCAGCTTGGGCGGCGGTAGCAATCAGCCCCAGCATTTT
TRBJ2-1 . TRBV28 . CASSFLSGNEQFF TGTGCCAGCAGTTTCTTATCGGGGAATGAGCAGTTCTTC
TRBJ2-3 . TRBV6-5 . CASSYLGTDTQYF TGTGCCAGCAGTTACCTAGGCACAGATACGCAGTATTTT
TRBJ2-5 . TRBV7-9 many CASSLTRTVETQYF TGTGCCAGCAGCTTAACGAGGACGGTTGAGACCCAGTACTTC
TRBJ1-2 . TRBV7-2 few CASSLLLETGYTF TGTGCCAGCAGCTTACTACTGGAAACTGGCTACACCTTC
TRBJ2-7 TRBD1 TRBV10-3 many CAISEPDRTYEQYF TGTGCCATCAGTGAACCGGACAGGACCTACGAGCAGTACTTC
TRBJ2-1 . TRBV4-1 . CASSQVASYNEQFF TGCGCCAGCAGCCAAGTTGCCTCCTACAATGAGCAGTTCTTC
TRBJ2-1 TRBD2 TRBV11-2 many CASSSLSGRAGEQFF TGTGCCAGCAGCTCCCTCAGCGGGAGGGCCGGTGAGCAGTTCTTC
TRBJ1-1 TRBD1 TRBV7-6 . CASSSRTGSNAEAYF TGTGCCAGCAGCTCAAGGACAGGGTCGAACGCTGAAGCTTACTTC
TRBJ2-1 . TRBV11-2 few CASSRSTYEQFF TGTGCCAGCAGCCGTTCTACGTATGAGCAGTTCTTC
TRBJ2-6 . TRBV23-1 . CASSPGANVLTF TGCGCCAGCAGTCCCGGGGCCAACGTCCTGACTTTC
TRBJ2-1 . TRBV9 few CASEGTQEQFF TGTGCCAGCGAGGGGACGCAGGAGCAGTTCTTC
TRBJ1-1 . TRBV7-2 many CASSPRWGAESTEAFF TGTGCCAGCAGCCCCCGCTGGGGGGCCGAGAGCACTGAAGCTTTCTTT
TRBJ1-1 TRBD1 TRBV5-1 . CASSRGQGAVNTEAFF TGCGCCAGCAGCAGGGGACAGGGGGCTGTGAACACTGAAGCTTTCTTT
TRBJ2-5 . TRBV19 . CASMDYLQETQYF TGTGCCAGTATGGACTATCTCCAAGAGACCCAGTACTTC
TRBJ2-7 TRBD1 TRBV20-1 few CSAREGQVSYEQYF TGCAGTGCTAGAGAGGGACAGGTCTCCTACGAGCAGTACTTC
TRBJ2-7 TRBD1 TRBV4-2 . CASSRGTGPSSEQYF TGTGCCAGCAGCCGAGGGACAGGGCCTTCATCCGAGCAGTACTTC
TRBJ1-1 . TRBV12-3/TRBV12-4 few CASSIYQLMNTEAFF TGTGCCAGCAGTATATATCAGCTAATGAACACTGAAGCTTTCTTT
TRBJ1-1 . TRBV7-6 many CASCPSTGTLLNTEAFF TGTGCCAGCTGCCCCTCCACAGGGACTTTATTGAACACTGAAGCTTTCTTT
TRBJ2-2 TRBD1 TRBV12-3/TRBV12-4 . CASRSDRGNTGELFF TGTGCCAGCAGGAGCGACAGGGGCAACACCGGGGAGCTGTTTTTT
TRBJ2-1 . TRBV7-7 few CASSLDSANEQFF TGTGCTAGCAGCTTGGATAGCGCCAATGAGCAGTTCTTC
TRBJ2-1 . TRBV19 . CASSIAIPGLAHNEQFF TGTGCCAGTAGTATAGCAATCCCGGGACTCGCCCACAATGAGCAGTTCTTC
TRBJ2-7 . TRBV7-4 . CASSPPSDYEQYF TGTGCCAGCAGCCCACCCAGCGATTACGAGCAGTACTTC
TRBJ2-3 TRBD2 TRBV6-5 . CASSYGRVDTQYF TGTGCCAGCAGTTACGGGAGGGTAGATACGCAGTATTTT
TRBJ2-5 . TRBV4-1 few CASSQGPTNAEETQYF TGCGCCAGCAGCCAGGGACCGACGAATGCGGAAGAGACCCAGTACTTC
TRBJ2-1 TRBD2 TRBV12-3/TRBV12-4 . CASSLFLGGTSVNEQFF TGTGCCAGCAGTTTATTTCTGGGAGGGACTAGCGTTAATGAGCAGTTCTTC
TRBJ2-1 . TRBV5-8 few CASSLGLFGSYNEQFF TGTGCCAGCAGCTTGGGCCTGTTCGGATCGTACAATGAGCAGTTCTTC
TRBJ2-3 . TRBV5-1 few CASSFRESTDTQYF TGCGCCAGCAGCTTTAGAGAAAGCACAGATACGCAGTATTTT
TRBJ2-1 TRBD2 TRBV10-3 . CAISESRTSGYNEQFF TGTGCCATCAGTGAGTCGCGGACTAGCGGATACAATGAGCAGTTCTTC
TRBJ1-1 . TRBV6-1 many CASSHVRDAEAFF TGTGCCAGCAGCCACGTCCGGGACGCTGAAGCTTTCTTT
TRBJ2-1 . TRBV5-4 . CASSREGRLLNEQFF TGTGCCAGCAGCCGCGAGGGACGATTACTCAATGAGCAGTTCTTC
TRBJ1-2 TRBD1 TRBV4-3 . CASSQEVGQGNYGYTF TGCGCCAGCAGCCAAGAAGTAGGACAGGGGAACTATGGCTACACCTTC
TRBJ2-7 . TRBV7-2 many CASSLVTQGRYEQYF TGTGCCAGCAGCTTAGTCACCCAGGGGAGGTACGAGCAGTACTTC
TRBJ1-1 TRBD1 TRBV29-1 . CSVEDGARQGHTEAFF TGCAGCGTTGAAGATGGGGCAAGACAGGGCCACACTGAAGCTTTCTTT
TRBJ1-5 . TRBV27 many CASGEGPYSNQPQHF TGTGCCAGCGGTGAGGGGCCTTATAGCAATCAGCCCCAGCATTTT
TRBJ1-1 . TRBV7-2 many CASSLAVAEAFF TGTGCCAGCAGCTTAGCGGTCGCTGAAGCTTTCTTT
TRBJ2-1 TRBD2 TRBV7-2 . CASSLSGRAFWEQFF TGTGCCAGCAGCTTAAGCGGGAGAGCTTTCTGGGAGCAGTTCTTC
TRBJ2-2 . TRBV6-1 many CASTRQAGAAGELFF TGTGCCAGCACCCGACAGGCGGGGGCTGCCGGGGAGCTGTTTTTT
TRBJ2-1 . TRBV12-5 . CASGFGQLSYNEQFF TGTGCTAGTGGTTTCGGACAGCTATCCTACAATGAGCAGTTCTTC
TRBJ2-3 . TRBV11-2 few CASSLVGGRYRTDTQYF TGTGCCAGCAGCTTAGTAGGGGGACGCTATCGCACAGATACGCAGTATTTT
TRBJ2-2 TRBD2 TRBV7-3 many CASSLTGTSIVGELFF TGTGCCAGCAGCCTAACCGGGACTAGCATCGTCGGGGAGCTGTTTTTT
TRBJ2-2 . TRBV12-3/TRBV12-4 . CASSSQTRLNTGELFF TGTGCCAGCAGTTCCCAGACTAGGCTAAACACCGGGGAGCTGTTTTTT
TRBJ1-2 TRBD1 TRBV28 . CASRVDRAYGYTF TGTGCCAGCAGGGTGGACAGGGCTTATGGCTACACCTTC